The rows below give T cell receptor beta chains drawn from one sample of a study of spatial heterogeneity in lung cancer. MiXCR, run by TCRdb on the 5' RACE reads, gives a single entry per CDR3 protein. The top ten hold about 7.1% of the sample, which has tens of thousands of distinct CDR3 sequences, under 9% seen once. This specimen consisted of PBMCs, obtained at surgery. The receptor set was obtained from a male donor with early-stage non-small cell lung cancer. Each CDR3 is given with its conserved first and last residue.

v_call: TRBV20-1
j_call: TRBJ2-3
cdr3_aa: CSARDGIDTQYF

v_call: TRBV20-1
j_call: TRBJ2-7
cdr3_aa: CSARVGQGDYEQYF

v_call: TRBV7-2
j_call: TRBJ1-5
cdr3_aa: CASSFGGPQPQHF

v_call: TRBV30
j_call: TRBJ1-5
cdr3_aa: CAWSEGGQQPQHF

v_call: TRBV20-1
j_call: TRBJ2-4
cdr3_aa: CSAWTSGRDIQYF

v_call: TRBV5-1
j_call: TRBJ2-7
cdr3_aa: CASSTGSSYEQYF

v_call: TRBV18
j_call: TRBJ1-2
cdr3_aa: CASSPADSYGYTF

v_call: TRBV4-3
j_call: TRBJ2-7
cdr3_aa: CASSQGQGASYEQYF

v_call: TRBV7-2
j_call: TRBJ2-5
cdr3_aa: CASSLAGAGGETQYF

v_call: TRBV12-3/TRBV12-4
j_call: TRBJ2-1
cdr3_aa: CASSSPLRLAASGRQFF

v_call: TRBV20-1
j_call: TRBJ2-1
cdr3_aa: CSARLGTLGGTDEQFF

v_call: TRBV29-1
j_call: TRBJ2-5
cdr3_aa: CSVETSGRTQYF

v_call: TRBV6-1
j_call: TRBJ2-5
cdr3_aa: CASSAWNRGMETQYF

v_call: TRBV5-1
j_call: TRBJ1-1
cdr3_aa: CASSLSAGSTEAFF

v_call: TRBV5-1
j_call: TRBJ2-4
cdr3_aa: CASSSGARAKNIQYF

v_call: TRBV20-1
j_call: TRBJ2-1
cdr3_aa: CSATGTSGRASVGYNEQFF

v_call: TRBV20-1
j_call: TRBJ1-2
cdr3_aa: CSAREPTGGYTF

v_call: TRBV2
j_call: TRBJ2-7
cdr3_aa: CASSMRQGSIYEQYF

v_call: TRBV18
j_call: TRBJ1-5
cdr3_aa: CASSPMSVSNQPQHF

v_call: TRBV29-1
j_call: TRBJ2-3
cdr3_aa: CSVEQGRADTQYF

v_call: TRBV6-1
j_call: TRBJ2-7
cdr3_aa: CASRIAGGLYEQYF

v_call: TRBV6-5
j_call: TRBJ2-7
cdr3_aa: CASRTGGSGSYEQYF

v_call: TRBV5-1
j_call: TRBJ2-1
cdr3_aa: CASSPTLAGEEQFF

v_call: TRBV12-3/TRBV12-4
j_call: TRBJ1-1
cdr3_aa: CASSPTGWKAFF

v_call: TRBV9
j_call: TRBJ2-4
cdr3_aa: CASSVSEGYSIQYF

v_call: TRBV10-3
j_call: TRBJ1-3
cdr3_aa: CAIKTLSSGNTIYF

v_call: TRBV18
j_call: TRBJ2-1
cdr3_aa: CASSPPGYPYNEQFF

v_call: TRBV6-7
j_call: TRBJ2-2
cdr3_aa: CASSPRVEKVNTGELFF

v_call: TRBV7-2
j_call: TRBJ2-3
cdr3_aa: CASSRGGAGADTQYF

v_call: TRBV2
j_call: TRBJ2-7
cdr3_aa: CASRSSGGYEQYF

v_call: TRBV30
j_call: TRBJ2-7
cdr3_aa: CAWTRGGTASYEQYF

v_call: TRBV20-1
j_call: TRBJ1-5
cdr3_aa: CSVGRGDNQPQHF

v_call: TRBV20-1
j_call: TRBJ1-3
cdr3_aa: CSAPPLGGTGNTIYF

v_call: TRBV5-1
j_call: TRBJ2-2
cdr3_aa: CASSPKGNGGRGSGELFF

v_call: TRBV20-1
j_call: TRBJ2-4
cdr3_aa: CSATGTGKNIQYF

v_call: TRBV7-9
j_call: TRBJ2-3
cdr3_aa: CASSSTGVTDTQYF

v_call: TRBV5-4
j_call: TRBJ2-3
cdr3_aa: CASIRWGSATDTQYF

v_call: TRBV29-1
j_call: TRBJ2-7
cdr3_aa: CSFLGQDYYEQYF

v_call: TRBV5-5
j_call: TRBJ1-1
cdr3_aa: CASSIRQGMNTEAFF

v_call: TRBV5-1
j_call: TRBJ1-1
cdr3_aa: CASSRWEDTEAFF

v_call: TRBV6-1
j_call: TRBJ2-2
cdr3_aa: CASSALQTRNTGELFF

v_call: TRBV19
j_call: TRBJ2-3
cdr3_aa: CASSILGQGTDTQYF

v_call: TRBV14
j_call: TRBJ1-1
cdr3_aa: CASSQDRSGNTEAFF

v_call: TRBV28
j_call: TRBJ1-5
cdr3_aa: CASSLLPSNQPQHF

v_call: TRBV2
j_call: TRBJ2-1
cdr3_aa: CASSEQLVPNREQFF

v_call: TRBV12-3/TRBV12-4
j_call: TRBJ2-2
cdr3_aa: CASSPYTNTGELFF

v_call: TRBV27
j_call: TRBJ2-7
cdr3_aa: CASSPGGATYEQYF

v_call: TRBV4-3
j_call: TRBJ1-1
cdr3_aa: CASSQDLGQGAFF

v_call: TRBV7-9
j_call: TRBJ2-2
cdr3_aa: CASSSVRAGELFF

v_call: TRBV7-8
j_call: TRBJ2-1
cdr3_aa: CASSLEAGSSYNEQFF

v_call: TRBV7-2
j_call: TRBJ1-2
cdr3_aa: CASSSGTGPYYGYTF

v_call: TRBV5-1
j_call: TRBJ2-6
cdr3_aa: CASSLELVSGANVLTF

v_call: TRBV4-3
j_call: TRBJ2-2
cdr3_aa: CASSQEDTNTGELFF

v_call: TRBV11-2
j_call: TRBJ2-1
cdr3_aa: CASSLDRTSGSYNEQFF

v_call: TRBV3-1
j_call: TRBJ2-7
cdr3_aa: CASSPQTAGYYEQYF

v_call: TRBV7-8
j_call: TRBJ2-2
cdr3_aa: CASSRINLGELFF

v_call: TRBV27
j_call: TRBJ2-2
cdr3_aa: CASRRQGLLGELFF

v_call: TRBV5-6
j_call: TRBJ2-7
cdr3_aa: CASRVYGARYEQYF

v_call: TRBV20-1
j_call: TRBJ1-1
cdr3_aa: CSASGGVGLNTEAFF

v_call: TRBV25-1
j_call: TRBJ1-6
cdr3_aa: CASSGTGRSPLHF